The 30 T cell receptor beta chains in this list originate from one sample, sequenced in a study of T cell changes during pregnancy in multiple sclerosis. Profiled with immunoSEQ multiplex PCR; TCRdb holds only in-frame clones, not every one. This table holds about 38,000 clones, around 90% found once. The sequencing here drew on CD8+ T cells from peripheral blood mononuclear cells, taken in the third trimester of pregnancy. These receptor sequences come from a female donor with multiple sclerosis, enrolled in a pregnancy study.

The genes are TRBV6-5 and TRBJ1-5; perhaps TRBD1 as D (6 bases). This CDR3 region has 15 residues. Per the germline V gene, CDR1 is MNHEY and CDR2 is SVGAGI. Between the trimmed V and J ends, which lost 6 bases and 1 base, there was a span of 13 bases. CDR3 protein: CASRTGTYSNQPQHF. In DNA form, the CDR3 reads TGTGCCAGCAGGACCGGGACATACAGCAATCAGCCCCAGCATTTT.

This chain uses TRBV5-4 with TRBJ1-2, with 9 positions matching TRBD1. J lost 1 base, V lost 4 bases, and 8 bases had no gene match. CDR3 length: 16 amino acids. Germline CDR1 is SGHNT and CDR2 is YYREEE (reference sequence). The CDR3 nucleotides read TGTGCCAGCAGCGCACCCACAGGGGGCCTTAACTATGGCTACACCTTC. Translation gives CASSAPTGGLNYGYTF.

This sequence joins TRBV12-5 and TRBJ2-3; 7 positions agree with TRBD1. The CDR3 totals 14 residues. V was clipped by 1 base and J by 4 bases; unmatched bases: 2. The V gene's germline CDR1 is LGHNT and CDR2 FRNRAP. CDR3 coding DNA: TGTGCTAGTGGTTTGGGTCAGGGGGCAGATACGCAGTATTTT. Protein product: CASGLGQGADTQYF.

CDR3 sequence (DNA): TGTGCCAGCAGCCCGACGACAGGGTTCAGCGAGCAGTACTTC. Translated, it gives CASSPTTGFSEQYF. The genes are TRBV5-6 and TRBJ2-7, with 7 bases identical to TRBD1. The CDR3 loop spans 14 amino acids. CDR1 is SGHDT and CDR2 is YYEEEE in the germline V gene. V gave up 4 bases and J gave up 6 bases; unmatched junction bases: 10.

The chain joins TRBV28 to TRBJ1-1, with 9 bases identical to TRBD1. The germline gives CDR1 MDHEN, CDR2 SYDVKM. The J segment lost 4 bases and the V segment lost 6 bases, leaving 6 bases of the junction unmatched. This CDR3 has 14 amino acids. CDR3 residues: CASRTDRGPTEAFF. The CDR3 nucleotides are TGTGCCAGCAGGACGGACAGGGGTCCCACTGAAGCTTTCTTT.

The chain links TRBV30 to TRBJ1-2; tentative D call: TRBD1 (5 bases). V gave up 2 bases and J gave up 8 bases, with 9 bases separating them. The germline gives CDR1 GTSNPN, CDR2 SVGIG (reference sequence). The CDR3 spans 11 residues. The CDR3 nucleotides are TGTGCCTGGAGTCCGGGGGAGGGCTACACCTTC. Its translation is CAWSPGEGYTF.

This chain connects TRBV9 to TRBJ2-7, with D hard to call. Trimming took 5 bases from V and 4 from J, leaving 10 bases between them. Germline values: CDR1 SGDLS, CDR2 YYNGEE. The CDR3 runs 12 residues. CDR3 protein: CASRRFIYEQYF. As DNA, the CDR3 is TGTGCCAGCAGGCGGTTTATTTACGAGCAGTACTTC.

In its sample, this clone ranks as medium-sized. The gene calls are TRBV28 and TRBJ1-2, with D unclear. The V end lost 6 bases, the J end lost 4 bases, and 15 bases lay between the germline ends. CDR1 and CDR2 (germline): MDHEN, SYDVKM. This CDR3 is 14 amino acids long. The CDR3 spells CASRVTDNSYGYTF. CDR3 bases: TGTGCCAGCAGGGTCACCGACAATTCCTATGGCTACACCTTC.

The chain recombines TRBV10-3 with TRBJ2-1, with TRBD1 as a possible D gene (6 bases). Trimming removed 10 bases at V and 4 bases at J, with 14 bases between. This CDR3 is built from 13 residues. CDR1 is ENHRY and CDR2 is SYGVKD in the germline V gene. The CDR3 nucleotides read TGTGCCACCCGGGACACCTTATACAATGAGCAGTTCTTC. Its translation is CATRDTLYNEQFF.

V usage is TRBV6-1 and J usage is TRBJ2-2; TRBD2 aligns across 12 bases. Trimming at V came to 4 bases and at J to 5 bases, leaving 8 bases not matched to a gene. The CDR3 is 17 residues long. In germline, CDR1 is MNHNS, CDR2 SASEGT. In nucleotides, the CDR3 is TGTGCCAGCAGTGGACGACTAGCGGGGGCTTTTACCGGGGAGCTGTTTTTT. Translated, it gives CASSGRLAGAFTGELFF.

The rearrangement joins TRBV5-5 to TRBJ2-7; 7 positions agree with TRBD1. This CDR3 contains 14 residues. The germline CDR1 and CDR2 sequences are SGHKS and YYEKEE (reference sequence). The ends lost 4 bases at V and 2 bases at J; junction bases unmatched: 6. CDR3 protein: CASSPTGSPYEQYF. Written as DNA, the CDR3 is TGTGCCAGCAGCCCGACAGGGTCCCCCTACGAGCAGTACTTC.

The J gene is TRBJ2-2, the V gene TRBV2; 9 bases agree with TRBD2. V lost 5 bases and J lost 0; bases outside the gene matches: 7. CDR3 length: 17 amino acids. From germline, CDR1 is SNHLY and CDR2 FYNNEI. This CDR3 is CASSRLAVGTNTGELFF. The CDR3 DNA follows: TGTGCCAGCAGTCGACTAGCGGTGGGGACGAACACCGGGGAGCTGTTTTTT.

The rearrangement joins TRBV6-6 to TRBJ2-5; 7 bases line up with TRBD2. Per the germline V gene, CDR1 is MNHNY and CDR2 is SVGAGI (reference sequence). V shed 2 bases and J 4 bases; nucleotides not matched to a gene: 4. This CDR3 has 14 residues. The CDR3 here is CASSYVGGGETQYF. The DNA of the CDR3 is TGTGCCAGCAGTTACGTGGGGGGGGGAGAGACCCAGTACTTC.

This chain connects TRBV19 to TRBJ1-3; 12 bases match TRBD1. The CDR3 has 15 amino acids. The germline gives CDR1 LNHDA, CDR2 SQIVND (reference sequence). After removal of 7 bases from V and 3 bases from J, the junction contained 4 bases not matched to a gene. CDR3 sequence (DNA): TGTGCCAGTAAACGGGACAGGGGGCTTGGAAACACCATATATTTT. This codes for CASKRDRGLGNTIYF.

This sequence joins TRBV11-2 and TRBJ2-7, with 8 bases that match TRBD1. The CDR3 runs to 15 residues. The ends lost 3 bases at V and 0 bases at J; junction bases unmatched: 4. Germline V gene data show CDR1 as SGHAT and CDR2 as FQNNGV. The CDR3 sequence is CASSFTGGTSYEQYF. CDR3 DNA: TGTGCCAGCAGCTTCACAGGGGGAACCTCCTACGAGCAGTACTTC.

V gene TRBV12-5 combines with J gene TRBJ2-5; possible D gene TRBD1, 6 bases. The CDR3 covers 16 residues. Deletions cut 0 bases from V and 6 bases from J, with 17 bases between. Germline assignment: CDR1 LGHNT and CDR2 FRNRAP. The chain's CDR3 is CASGLVPSQGGKTQYF. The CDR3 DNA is TGTGCTAGTGGTTTGGTCCCCTCCCAAGGGGGAAAGACCCAGTACTTC.

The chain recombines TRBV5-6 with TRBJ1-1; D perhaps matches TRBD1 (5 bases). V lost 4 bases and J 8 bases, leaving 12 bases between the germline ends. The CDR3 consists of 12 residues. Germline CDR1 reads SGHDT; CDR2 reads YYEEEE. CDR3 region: CASSPGGLEAFF. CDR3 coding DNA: TGTGCCAGCAGCCCGGGGGGGTTGGAAGCTTTCTTT.

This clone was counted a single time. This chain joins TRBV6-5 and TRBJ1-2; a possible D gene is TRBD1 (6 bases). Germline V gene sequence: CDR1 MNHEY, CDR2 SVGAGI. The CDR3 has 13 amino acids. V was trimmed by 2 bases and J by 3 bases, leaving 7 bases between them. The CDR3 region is CASSYGQYYGYTF. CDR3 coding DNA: TGTGCCAGCAGTTACGGACAGTACTATGGCTACACCTTC.

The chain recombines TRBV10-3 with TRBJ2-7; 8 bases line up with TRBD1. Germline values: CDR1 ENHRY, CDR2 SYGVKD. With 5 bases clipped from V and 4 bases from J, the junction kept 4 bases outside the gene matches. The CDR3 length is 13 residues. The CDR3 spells CAISPGGRYEQYF. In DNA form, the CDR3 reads TGTGCCATCAGTCCAGGGGGCAGGTACGAGCAGTACTTC.

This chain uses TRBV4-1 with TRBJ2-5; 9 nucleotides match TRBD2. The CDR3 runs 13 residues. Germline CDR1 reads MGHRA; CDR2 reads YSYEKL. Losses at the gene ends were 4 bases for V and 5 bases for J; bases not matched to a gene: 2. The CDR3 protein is CASSLSGGETQYF. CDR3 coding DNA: TGCGCCAGCAGCCTCAGCGGGGGGGAGACCCAGTACTTC.

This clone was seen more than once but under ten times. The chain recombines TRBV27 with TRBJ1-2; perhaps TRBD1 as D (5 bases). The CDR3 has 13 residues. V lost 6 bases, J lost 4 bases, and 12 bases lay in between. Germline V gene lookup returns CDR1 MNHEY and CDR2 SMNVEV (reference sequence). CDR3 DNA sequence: TGTGCCAGCAGCGGGACGGGGGGCTATGGCTACACCTTC. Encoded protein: CASSGTGGYGYTF.

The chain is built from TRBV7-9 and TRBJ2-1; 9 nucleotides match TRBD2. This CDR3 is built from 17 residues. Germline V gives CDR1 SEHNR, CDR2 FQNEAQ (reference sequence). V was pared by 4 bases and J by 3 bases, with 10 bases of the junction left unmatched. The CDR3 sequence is CASSSYSGTSRYNEQFF. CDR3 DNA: TGTGCCAGCAGCTCGTATTCCGGGACTAGCCGCTACAATGAGCAGTTCTTC. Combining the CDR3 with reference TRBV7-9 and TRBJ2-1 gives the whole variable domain DTGVSQNPRHKITKRGQNVTFRCDPISEHNRLYWYRQTLGQGPEFLTYFQNEAQLEKSRLLSDRFSAERPKGSFSTLEIQRTEQGDSAMYLCASSSYSGTSRYNEQFFGPGTRLTVL.

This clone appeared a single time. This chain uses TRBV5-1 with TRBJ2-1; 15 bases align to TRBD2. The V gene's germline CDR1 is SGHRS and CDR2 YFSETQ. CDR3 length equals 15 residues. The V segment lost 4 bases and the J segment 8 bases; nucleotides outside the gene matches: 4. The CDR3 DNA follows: TGCGCCAGCAGCCCGGGACTAGCGGGGGGCCATGAGCAGTTCTTC. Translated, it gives CASSPGLAGGHEQFF.

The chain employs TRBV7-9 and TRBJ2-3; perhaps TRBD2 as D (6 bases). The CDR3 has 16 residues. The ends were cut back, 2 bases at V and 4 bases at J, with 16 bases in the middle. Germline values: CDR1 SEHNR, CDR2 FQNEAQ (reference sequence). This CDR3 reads CASSLYGGIPPDTQYF. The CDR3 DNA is TGTGCCAGCAGCTTATACGGGGGTATCCCACCAGATACGCAGTATTTT.

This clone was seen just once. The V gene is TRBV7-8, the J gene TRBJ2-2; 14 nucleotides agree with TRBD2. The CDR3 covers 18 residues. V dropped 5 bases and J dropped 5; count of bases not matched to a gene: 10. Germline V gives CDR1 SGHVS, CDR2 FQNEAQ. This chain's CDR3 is CASSLGLAGAAGTGELFF. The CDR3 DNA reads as TGTGCCAGCAGCCTGGGACTAGCGGGGGCGGCGGGGACCGGGGAGCTGTTTTTT. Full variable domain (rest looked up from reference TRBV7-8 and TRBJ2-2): GAGVSQSPRYKVAKRGQDVALRCDPISGHVSLFWYQQALGQGPEFLTYFQNEAQLDKSGLPSDRFFAERPEGSVSTLKIQRTQQEDSAVYLCASSLGLAGAAGTGELFFGEGSRLTVL.

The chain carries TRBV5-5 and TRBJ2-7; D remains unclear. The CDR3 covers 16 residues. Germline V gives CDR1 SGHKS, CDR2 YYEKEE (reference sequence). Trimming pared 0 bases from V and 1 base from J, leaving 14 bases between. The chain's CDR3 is CASSLERHRISYEQYF. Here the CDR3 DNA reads TGTGCCAGCAGCTTGGAGCGTCACCGGATTTCCTACGAGCAGTACTTC.

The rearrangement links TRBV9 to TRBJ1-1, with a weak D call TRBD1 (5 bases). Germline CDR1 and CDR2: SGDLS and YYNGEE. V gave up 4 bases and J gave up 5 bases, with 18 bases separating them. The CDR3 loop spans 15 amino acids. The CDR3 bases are TGTGCCAGCAGCCCTCCCTCGGTAGGGGTGACTGAAGCTTTCTTT. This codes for CASSPPSVGVTEAFF.

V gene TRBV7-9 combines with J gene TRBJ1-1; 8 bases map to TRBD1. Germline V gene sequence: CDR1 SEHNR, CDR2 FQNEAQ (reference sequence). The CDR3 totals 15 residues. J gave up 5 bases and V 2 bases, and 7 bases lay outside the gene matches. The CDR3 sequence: CASSLPDREGTEAFF. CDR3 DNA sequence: TGTGCCAGCAGCTTACCGGACAGGGAAGGGACTGAAGCTTTCTTT.

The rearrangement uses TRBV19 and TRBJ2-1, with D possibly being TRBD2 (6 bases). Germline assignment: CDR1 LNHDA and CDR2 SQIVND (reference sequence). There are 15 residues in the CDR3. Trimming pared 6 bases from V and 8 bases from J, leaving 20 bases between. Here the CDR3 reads CASSPRRKWGDEQFF. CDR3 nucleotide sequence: TGTGCCAGTAGCCCTAGGAGGAAGTGGGGGGATGAGCAGTTCTTC.

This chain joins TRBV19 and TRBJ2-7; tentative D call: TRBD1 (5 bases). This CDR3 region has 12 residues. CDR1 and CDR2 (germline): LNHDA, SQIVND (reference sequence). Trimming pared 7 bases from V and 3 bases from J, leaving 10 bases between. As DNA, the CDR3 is TGTGCCAGTATGGACAACCTCTACGAGCAGTACTTC. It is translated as CASMDNLYEQYF. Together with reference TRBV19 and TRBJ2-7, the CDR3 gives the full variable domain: DGGITQSPKYLFRKEGQNVTLSCEQNLNHDAMYWYRQDPGQGLRLIYYSQIVNDFQKGDIAEGYSVSREKKESFPLTVTSAQKNPTAFYLCASMDNLYEQYFGPGTRLTVT.